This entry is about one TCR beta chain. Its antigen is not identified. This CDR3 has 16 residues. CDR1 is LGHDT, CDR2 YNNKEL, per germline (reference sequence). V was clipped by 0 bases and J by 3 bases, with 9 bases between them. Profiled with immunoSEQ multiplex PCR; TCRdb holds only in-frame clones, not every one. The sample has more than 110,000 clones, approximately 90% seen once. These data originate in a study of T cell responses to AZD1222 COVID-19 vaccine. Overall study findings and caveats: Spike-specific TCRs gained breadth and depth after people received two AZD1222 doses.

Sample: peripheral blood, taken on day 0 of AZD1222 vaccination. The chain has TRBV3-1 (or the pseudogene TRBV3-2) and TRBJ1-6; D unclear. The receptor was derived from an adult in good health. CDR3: CASSQEYRNYNSPLHF. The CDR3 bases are TGTGCCAGCAGCCAAGAGTACAGAAACTATAATTCACCCCTCCACTTT.